One and the same sample provided the 7 T cell receptor beta chains below, sequenced in a study of human T cells and chemical hapten exposure. TCRdb itself ran the RACE reads through MiXCR, one entry per CDR3 protein. The data show around 300,000 distinct CDR3 sequences, over 7.5% seen once. The time point here: pre-sensitization, week 0. The sample's treatment: therapeutic diphenylcyclopropenone sensitization with weekly scalp DPC. This sample comprised whole blood, obtained in connection with sensitization to the hapten diphenylcyclopropenone (DPC). The source of these receptors is a young man with alopecia areata. Some clones in this sample may be carry-over from other donors' samples.

This clonotype was observed a few times. V and J are TRBV11-1 and TRBJ2-7, with 8 nucleotides matching TRBD1. The ends lost 5 bases at V and 3 bases at J; junction bases unmatched: 9. Germline CDR1 is SGHAT and CDR2 is FQDESV (reference sequence). The CDR3 runs to 15 residues. The CDR3 DNA reads as TGTGCCAGCAGCGCAAAGCCGGGACAGGACTACGAGCAGTACTTC. Amino acid sequence: CASSAKPGQDYEQYF.

This clonotype was observed a few times. V is TRBV5-1 and J is TRBJ1-6; D is ambiguous. V lost 2 bases and J 3 bases, leaving 9 bases between the germline ends. The CDR3 is 15 residues long. Germline CDR1 is SGHRS and CDR2 is YFSETQ. The CDR3, as DNA: TGCGCCAGCAGCTTCGAAGAGGGCTATAATTCACCCCTCCACTTT. It encodes CASSFEEGYNSPLHF.

This clonotype has only a few counts. The rearrangement joins TRBV4-3 to TRBJ2-4; D perhaps matches TRBD2 (6 bases). CDR1 is LGHNA, CDR2 YSLEER, per germline. The V end was cut by 0 bases, the J end by 0 bases, with 12 bases between. The CDR3 is made up of 17 amino acids. CDR3 bases: TGCGCCAGCAGCCAAGATAGGAGGGTCCTAGCCAAAAACATTCAGTACTTC. It encodes CASSQDRRVLAKNIQYF.

The V gene is TRBV10-3, the J gene TRBJ2-7; TRBD2 is a possible D gene (6 bases). The CDR3 runs 16 residues. Trimming took off 0 bases at V and 1 base at J, with 13 bases between the two ends. In germline, CDR1 is ENHRY, CDR2 SYGVKD. The CDR3 is CAISESPGVGSYEQYF. The CDR3 nucleotides read TGTGCCATCAGTGAGTCGCCGGGGGTCGGATCCTACGAGCAGTACTTC.

This clonotype was detected a few times. The gene calls are TRBV6-5 and TRBJ1-1; D is perhaps TRBD1 (5 bases). The CDR3 is made up of 14 amino acids. Germline lookup yields CDR1 MNHEY and CDR2 SVGAGI. V was pared by 7 bases and J by 0 bases, with 12 bases between. CDR3 protein: CASTVTAMNTEAFF. CDR3 sequence (DNA): TGTGCCAGCACCGTGACAGCTATGAACACTGAAGCTTTCTTT.

This clonotype was detected many times. V gene TRBV20-1 combines with J gene TRBJ1-1; D is ambiguous. CDR3 length equals 16 residues. V dropped 5 bases and J dropped 0 bases, with 19 bases sitting between them. CDR1 is DFQATT, CDR2 SNEGSKA, per germline (reference sequence). CDR3: CSAPSPGMNMNTEAFF. The CDR3 region has the DNA TGCAGTGCTCCAAGTCCGGGGATGAATATGAACACTGAAGCTTTCTTT.

The chain joins TRBV28 to TRBJ1-4; no reliable D call. The V and J ends lost 7 bases and 7 bases respectively, with 19 bases between them. CDR1 and CDR2 (germline): MDHEN, SYDVKM. The CDR3 is 15 amino acids. The DNA for the CDR3 is TGTGCCAGCACCCCCGGCGCAACTCCTAGTGAAAAACTGTTTTTT. Translation gives CASTPGATPSEKLFF. Full variable domain (missing parts from reference TRBV28 and TRBJ1-4): DVKVTQSSRYLVKRTGEKVFLECVQDMDHENMFWYRQDPGLGLRLIYFSYDVKMKEKGDIPEGYSVSREKKERFSLILESASTNQTSMYLCASTPGATPSEKLFFGSGTQLSVL.